The table lists the clone carrying this T cell receptor beta chain with a few counts. Its specificity is unknown. This sample is drawn from a study of T-cell reconstitution after alpha-beta-depleted transplantation in children. General observations from the study: Most T-cell counts and diversity one year after the transplant came from T cells that were newly produced. Expanded clones from the graft, numbering several hundred, reportedly supplied alpha-beta T cells about two months after transplant.

V shed 8 bases and J shed 3 bases, with 17 bases lying between them. Germline V gene sequence: CDR1 SQVTM, CDR2 ANQGSEA. The CDR3 length is 13 residues. A library of TCRbeta sequences, prepared with unique molecular identifiers, was generated. TCRdb processed the PCR reads anew with MiXCR; each CDR3 protein has one entry. This sample has about 500,000 distinct CDR3 sequences, with 9.5% to 12% found just once. The sequence derives from a female patient aged 2-10 years who had a stem cell transplant for aplastic anemia, so the T cells may come from the graft donor. The rearrangement joins TRBV29-1 to TRBJ2-7; D is unclear. The sample was PBMCs, mostly from graft donor cells, taken 180 days after TCRalphabeta/CD19-depleted stem cell transplant. CDR3 residues: CSPPQGQDYEQYV. The CDR3 nucleotides are TGCAGCCCCCCGCAAGGCCAGGACTACGAGCAGTACGTC.